Below are 8 T cell receptor beta chains sequenced from a single sample in a study of CD4 T cells in relation to SARS-CoV-2 and coronaviruses. CD4+ T cells from unexposed donors were obtained before the COVID-19 pandemic (2011-2018). CD4+ T cells were isolated from the cells after nine to eleven days of culture. These receptors lack a known antigen. Data came from immunoSEQ multiplex PCR; TCRdb stores just in-frame clones and leaves some out. The table has around 25,000 clones, roughly 80% seen once. Sequencing was done on a sample of CD4+ T cells from PBMCs, cultured in vitro. These receptor sequences come from a human donor in good health.

This clone was recorded a few times. The chain joins TRBV2 to TRBJ2-7; D may be TRBD2 (5 bases). Germline CDR1 is SNHLY and CDR2 is FYNNEI. The CDR3 has 13 residues. V was pared by 8 bases and J by 1 base, with 12 bases between. CDR3 region: CASSGLVSYEQYF. DNA for the CDR3: TGTGCCAGCTCCGGACTTGTATCCTACGAGCAGTACTTC. The full variable domain, in which reference TRBV2 and TRBJ2-7 provide the parts outside the CDR3, is EPEVTQTPSHQVTQMGQEVILRCVPISNHLYFYWYRQILGQKVEFLVSFYNNEISEKSEIFDDQFSVERPDGSNFTLKIRSTKLEDSAMYFCASSGLVSYEQYFGPGTRLTVT.

This rearrangement joins TRBV6-1 to TRBJ2-4; 8 bases line up with TRBD2. V shed 1 base, J shed 2 bases, and the junction held 4 bases outside the gene matches. The CDR3 is 16 residues long. Germline V gene lookup returns CDR1 MNHNS and CDR2 SASEGT. This CDR3 is CASSEGVAGSKNIQYF. CDR3 coding DNA: TGTGCCAGCAGTGAAGGGGTAGCGGGGTCCAAAAACATTCAGTACTTC.

In this sample, this clone turned up once. The rearrangement links TRBV7-9 to TRBJ2-5; D remains unclear. V shed 1 base and J shed 4 bases, with 4 bases lying between them. The CDR3 is 12 amino acids. In germline, CDR1 is SEHNR, CDR2 FQNEAQ (reference sequence). The CDR3 region is CASSLVGETQYF. The CDR3 region has the DNA TGTGCCAGCAGCTTAGTCGGAGAGACCCAGTACTTC.

The chain combines TRBV6-5 with TRBJ1-5, with TRBD1 matching 9 bases. The trim removed 6 bases at V and 6 bases at J, leaving 9 bases unmatched. The CDR3 runs to 15 residues. Per the germline V gene, CDR1 is MNHEY and CDR2 is SVGAGI. The CDR3 region is CASSPGQGIGQPQHF. DNA of the CDR3: TGTGCCAGCAGCCCGGGACAGGGTATCGGTCAGCCCCAGCATTTT.

CDR3 amino acids: CASSLAVSSGANVLTF. CDR3 in DNA: TGCGCCAGCAGCTTGGCCGTCAGCTCTGGGGCCAACGTCCTGACTTTC. V is TRBV5-1 and J is TRBJ2-6, with unresolved D. CDR1 SGHRS and CDR2 YFSETQ come from the germline V gene. CDR3 length: 16 amino acids. The germline V and J ends were trimmed by 0 bases and 0 bases, with 7 bases remaining between them.

The chain employs TRBV19 and TRBJ2-1, with 10 bases identical to TRBD1. Germline-derived CDR1 and CDR2 are LNHDA and SQIVND (reference sequence). The CDR3 loop spans 15 amino acids. V was pared by 3 bases and J by 9 bases, with 8 bases of the junction left unmatched. CDR3 in amino acids: CASSIRSRQGAEQFF. The CDR3 coding sequence is TGTGCCAGTAGTATTAGGTCACGACAGGGGGCTGAGCAGTTCTTC.

The chain joins TRBV20-1 to TRBJ2-1; D is uncertain. The germline CDR1 and CDR2 sequences are DFQATT and SNEGSKA (reference sequence). The CDR3 is 9 amino acids. CDR3 DNA sequence: TGCAGCTCCGAAAGGGAGCAGTTCTTC. Its translation: CSSEREQFF.

This clone appeared a few times. This chain connects TRBV30 to TRBJ1-1; no definite D call. The CDR3 is made up of 13 amino acids. Germline V gives CDR1 GTSNPN, CDR2 SVGIG (reference sequence). V was shortened by 4 bases and J by 0 bases, with 9 bases between the two germline ends. CDR3 amino acids: CAWTLALNTEAFF. In DNA form, the CDR3 reads TGTGCCTGGACACTGGCGTTGAACACTGAAGCTTTCTTT.